The sequence of this T cell receptor (beta chain) was determined in a study of PD-1 blockade in classical Hodgkin lymphoma. Study conclusions and caveats: Significant TCR diversity gains by C4D1 occurred in CD4+ but not CD8+ cells.

This CDR3 comprises 13 residues. CDR1 SGHTA and CDR2 FQGNSA come from the germline V gene. V lost 1 base and J lost 6, with 9 bases in between. This clone was picked up one time. Its matching antigen is unknown. Some clones are missing from TCRdb's copy, which holds only in-frame ones; the method was immunoSEQ multiplex PCR. In the table there are about 46,000 clones, around three quarters of which are singletons. Relapse was seen in all patients after autologous stem cell transplantation, and brentuximab vedotin exposure was variable. This TCR derives from a human donor with classical Hodgkin lymphoma. The sample was peripheral blood mononuclear cells (PBMCs), taken before the second cycle of nivolumab. The chain is built from TRBV7-2 and TRBJ2-5; D is possibly TRBD2 (6 bases). The CDR3 bases are TGTGCCAGCAGCTTAGGGACTATGCAGACCCAGTACTTC. As protein: CASSLGTMQTQYF. Based on the CDR3 plus reference TRBV7-2 and TRBJ2-5, the full variable domain is GAGVSQSPSNKVTEKGKDVELRCDPISGHTALYWYRQSLGQGLEFLIYFQGNSAPDKSGLPSDRFSAERTGGSVSTLTIQRTQQEDSAVYLCASSLGTMQTQYFGPGTRLLVL.